One T cell receptor (beta chain) is described in this entry. This sample is drawn from a study of blood T cell repertoires in COVID-19. Study background: From T cells, B-cell-depleted T cells, or PBMCs came the material, which was cDNA or gDNA.

The V gene's germline CDR1 is KGHSH and CDR2 LQKENI. Trimming shortened V by 3 bases and J by 5 bases, and 16 bases separated the two germline ends. CDR3 length equals 15 residues. Authors' data handling: From reference gene primer amplification, estimates of nucleated cell counts were derived. Clones were read by immunoSEQ multiplex PCR, and TCRdb kept only the in-frame ones, dropping some. For V, J and clone size, that table is used; D and trimming come from the DNA. Seen here are 25,000 to 35,000 clones, more than 85% observed once, and the top ten hold around 12%. The chain uses TRBV18 and TRBJ1-2; D may be TRBD1 (5 bases). The sequenced sample was peripheral blood. This TCR was sampled from a human donor in a cohort sampled during active COVID-19. The donor label of this sample is uncertain. CDR3 residues: CASSPLNTGFYGYTF. CDR3 coding DNA: TGTGCCAGCTCACCGCTCAACACAGGTTTTTATGGCTACACCTTC. The full variable domain, its missing parts supplied by reference TRBV18 and TRBJ1-2, is NAGVMQNPRHLVRRRGQEARLRCSPMKGHSHVYWYRQLPEEGLKFMVYLQKENIIDESGMPKERFSAEFPKEGPSILRIQQVVRGDSAAYFCASSPLNTGFYGYTFGSGTRLTVV.